This T cell receptor (beta chain) was captured in a study of identical twins. CDR3 length: 13 residues. Trimming removed 4 bases from V and 5 bases from J, with 11 bases in between. Germline CDR1 reads SGHTA; CDR2 reads FQGNSA. Healthy Caucasians, and only they, were the donors. Study observations and caveats: Out-of-frame alpha sequences shared between twins exhibited an excess of low generation probability.

This clonotype occurred many times. The antigen is unknown. Via MiXCR, TCRdb re-called the 5' RACE reads, giving one row per CDR3 protein. The sample lists 200,000 to 250,000 distinct CDR3 sequences, approximately 7% occurring once. The sample was also reused in another study, on yellow fever vaccine responses in identical twins. That paper states: Twins showed a vaccine T cell response that reportedly seemed partly convergent, partly personalized.

The chain carries TRBV7-2 and TRBJ2-5; the D is unclear. This sequence originates from a woman younger than 30 in good health. The source material was memory (CD45RO+) T cells sorted from blood. CDR3 sequence: CASSSGLTETQYF. As DNA, the CDR3 is TGTGCCAGCAGCTCCGGTTTGACGGAGACCCAGTACTTC.